This TCR beta chain came from a study of identical twins. This clonotype was observed a handful of times. The antigen is not known. Template switching, a step in the protocol, added a universal primer site, and cDNA carried unique molecular identifiers. Each CDR3 protein is one row after TCRdb ran MiXCR on the 5' RACE reads. Among more than 600,000 distinct CDR3 sequences listed, approximately 18% were seen once. General study results and limits: Cross-sectional statistics, not tracking of the same donors, supported the conclusions. With abundant cord blood beta clonotypes, insertions were fewer; memory repertoires showed no such pattern.

Germline loops: CDR1 MDHEN, CDR2 SYDVKM. The V end was cut by 3 bases, the J end by 0 bases, with 21 bases between. The CDR3 is made up of 18 amino acids. The same sample was also studied in work on T cells expressing NK-cell markers.

The chain joins TRBV28 to TRBJ2-7, with D tentatively TRBD1 or TRBD2 (6 bases each). Sequencing input: PBMCs. This receptor was identified in a woman younger than 35 in good health. This CDR3 is CASSLGDGGQSSSYEQYF. Written as DNA, the CDR3 is TGTGCCAGCAGTTTGGGGGACGGGGGACAATCGAGCTCCTACGAGCAGTACTTC.